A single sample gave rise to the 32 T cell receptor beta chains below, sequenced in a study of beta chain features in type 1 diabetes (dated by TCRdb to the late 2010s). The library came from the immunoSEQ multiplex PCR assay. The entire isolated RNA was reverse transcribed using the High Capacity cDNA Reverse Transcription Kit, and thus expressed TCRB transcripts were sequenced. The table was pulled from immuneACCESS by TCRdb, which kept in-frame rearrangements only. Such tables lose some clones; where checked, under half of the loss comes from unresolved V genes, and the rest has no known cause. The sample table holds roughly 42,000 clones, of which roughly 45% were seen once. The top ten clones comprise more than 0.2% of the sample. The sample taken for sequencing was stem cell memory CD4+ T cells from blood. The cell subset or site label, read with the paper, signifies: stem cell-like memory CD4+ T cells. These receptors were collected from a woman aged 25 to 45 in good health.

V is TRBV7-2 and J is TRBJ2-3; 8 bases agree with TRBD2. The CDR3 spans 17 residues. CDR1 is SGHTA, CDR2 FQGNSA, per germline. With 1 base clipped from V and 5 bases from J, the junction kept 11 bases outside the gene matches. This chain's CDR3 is CASSLEVPGGPGDTQYF. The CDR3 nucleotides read TGTGCCAGCAGCTTAGAAGTACCGGGAGGGCCTGGAGATACGCAGTATTTT.

CDR3 DNA: TGTGCCAGCAGCTTAGCGCTACTAGCCGGGAGTTTATACGAGCAGTACTTC. Its protein is CASSLALLAGSLYEQYF. This chain connects TRBV7-2 to TRBJ2-5, with D maybe TRBD2 (6 bases). TRBJ2-7 matches the DNA end more closely, so the J call is doubtful. This CDR3 spans 17 amino acids. The germline V gene has CDR1 SGHTA and CDR2 FQGNSA.

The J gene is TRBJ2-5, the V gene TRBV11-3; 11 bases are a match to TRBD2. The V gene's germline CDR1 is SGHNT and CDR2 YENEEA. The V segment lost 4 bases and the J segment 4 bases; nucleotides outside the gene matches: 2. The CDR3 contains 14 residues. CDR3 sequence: CASSSGLAGETQYF. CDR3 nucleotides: TGTGCCAGCAGCTCCGGACTAGCGGGAGAGACCCAGTACTTC.

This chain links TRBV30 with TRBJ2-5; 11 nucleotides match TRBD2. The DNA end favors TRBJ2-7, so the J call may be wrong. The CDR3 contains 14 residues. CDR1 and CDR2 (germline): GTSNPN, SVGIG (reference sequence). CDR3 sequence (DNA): TGTGCCTGGTCTATAGCGGGAGGGTCCTACGAGCAGTACTTC. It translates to CAWSIAGGSYEQYF.

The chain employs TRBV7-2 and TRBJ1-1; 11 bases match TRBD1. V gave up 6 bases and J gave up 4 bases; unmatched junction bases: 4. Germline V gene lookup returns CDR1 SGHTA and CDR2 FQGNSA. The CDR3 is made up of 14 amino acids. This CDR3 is CASRPGTGGTEAFF. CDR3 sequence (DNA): TGTGCCAGCAGACCCGGGACAGGGGGCACTGAAGCTTTCTTT.

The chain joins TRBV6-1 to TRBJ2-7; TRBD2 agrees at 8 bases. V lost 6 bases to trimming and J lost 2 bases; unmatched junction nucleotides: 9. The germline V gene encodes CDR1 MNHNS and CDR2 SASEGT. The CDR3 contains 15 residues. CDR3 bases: TGTGCCAGCAGCGAGCCCAAGGGACTAGCCTACGAGCAGTACTTC. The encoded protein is CASSEPKGLAYEQYF.

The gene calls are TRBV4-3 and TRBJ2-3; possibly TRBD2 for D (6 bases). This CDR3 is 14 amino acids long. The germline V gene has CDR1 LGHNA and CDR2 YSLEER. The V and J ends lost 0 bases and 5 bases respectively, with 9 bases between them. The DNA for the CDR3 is TGCGCCAGCAGCCAAGATTGGGGGGAAGATACGCAGTATTTT. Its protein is CASSQDWGEDTQYF.

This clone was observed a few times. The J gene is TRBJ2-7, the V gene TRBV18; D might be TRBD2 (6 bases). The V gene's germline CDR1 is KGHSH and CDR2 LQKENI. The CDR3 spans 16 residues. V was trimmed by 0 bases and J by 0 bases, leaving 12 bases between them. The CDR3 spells CASSPPAAGSSYEQYF. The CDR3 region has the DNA TGTGCCAGCTCACCACCTGCGGCCGGGAGCTCCTACGAGCAGTACTTC.

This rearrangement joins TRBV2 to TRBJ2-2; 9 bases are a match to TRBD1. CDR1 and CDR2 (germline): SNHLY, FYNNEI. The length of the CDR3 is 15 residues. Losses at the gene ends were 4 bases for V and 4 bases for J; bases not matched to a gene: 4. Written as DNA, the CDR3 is TGTGCCAGCAGTGCCGGGACAGGGATCACCGGGGAGCTGTTTTTT. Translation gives CASSAGTGITGELFF.

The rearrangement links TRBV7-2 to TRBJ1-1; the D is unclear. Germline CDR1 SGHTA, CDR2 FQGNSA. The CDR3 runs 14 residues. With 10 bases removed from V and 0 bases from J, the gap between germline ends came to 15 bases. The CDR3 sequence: CATSPTNVNTEAFF. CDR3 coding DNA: TGTGCCACCTCCCCAACAAACGTGAACACTGAAGCTTTCTTT. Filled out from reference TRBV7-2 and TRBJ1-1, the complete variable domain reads GAGVSQSPSNKVTEKGKDVELRCDPISGHTALYWYRQSLGQGLEFLIYFQGNSAPDKSGLPSDRFSAERTGGSVSTLTIQRTQQEDSAVYLCATSPTNVNTEAFFGQGTRLTVV.

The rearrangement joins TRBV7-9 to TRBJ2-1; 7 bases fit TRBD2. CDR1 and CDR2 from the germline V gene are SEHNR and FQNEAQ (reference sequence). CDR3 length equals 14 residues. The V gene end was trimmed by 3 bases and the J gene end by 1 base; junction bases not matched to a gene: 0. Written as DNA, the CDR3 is TGTGCCAGCAGCTTCGGGGGGTCCTACAATGAGCAGTTCTTC. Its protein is CASSFGGSYNEQFF.

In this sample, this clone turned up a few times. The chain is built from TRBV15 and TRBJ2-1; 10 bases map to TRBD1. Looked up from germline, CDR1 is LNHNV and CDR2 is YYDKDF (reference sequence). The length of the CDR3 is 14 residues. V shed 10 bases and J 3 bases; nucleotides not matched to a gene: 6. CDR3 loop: CAIGRDRGYNEQFF. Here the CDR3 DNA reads TGTGCCATCGGGCGGGACAGGGGCTACAATGAGCAGTTCTTC.

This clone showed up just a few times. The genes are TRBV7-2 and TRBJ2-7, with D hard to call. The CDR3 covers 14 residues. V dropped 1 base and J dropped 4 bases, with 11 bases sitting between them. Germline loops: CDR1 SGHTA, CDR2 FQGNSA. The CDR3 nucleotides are TGTGCCAGCAGCTTAGATTCCTCGACATACGAGCAGTACTTC. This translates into CASSLDSSTYEQYF.

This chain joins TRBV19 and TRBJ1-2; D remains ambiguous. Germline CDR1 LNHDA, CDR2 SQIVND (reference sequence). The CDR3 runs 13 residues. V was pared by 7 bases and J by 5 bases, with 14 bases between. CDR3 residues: CASTMNPAYGYTF. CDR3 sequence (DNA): TGTGCCAGTACCATGAACCCAGCGTATGGCTACACCTTC.

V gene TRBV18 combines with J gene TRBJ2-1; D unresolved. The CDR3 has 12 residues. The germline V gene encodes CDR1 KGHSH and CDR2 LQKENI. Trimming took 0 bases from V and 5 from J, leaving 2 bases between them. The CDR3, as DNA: TGTGCCAGCTCACCACCCGACAATGAGCAGTTCTTC. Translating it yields CASSPPDNEQFF.

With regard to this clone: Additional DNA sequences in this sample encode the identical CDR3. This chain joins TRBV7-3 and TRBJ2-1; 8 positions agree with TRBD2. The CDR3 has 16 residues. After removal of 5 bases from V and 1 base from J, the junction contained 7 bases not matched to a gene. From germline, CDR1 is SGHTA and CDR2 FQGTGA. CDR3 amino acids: CASSDRAGASYNEQFF. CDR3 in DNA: TGTGCCAGCAGCGATAGAGCGGGAGCTTCCTACAATGAGCAGTTCTTC.

As DNA, the CDR3 is TGTGCCAGCCGACGACAGGGCACAGATACGCAGTATTTT. Protein sequence: CASRRQGTDTQYF. V gene TRBV28 combines with J gene TRBJ2-3; possibly TRBD1 for D (6 bases). Germline V gene data show CDR1 as MDHEN and CDR2 as SYDVKM. The V end was cut by 8 bases, the J end by 1 base, with 10 bases between. The CDR3 is made up of 13 amino acids.

CDR3 sequence: CASSIYGNEQFF. CDR3 bases: TGTGCCAGTAGTATTTACGGCAATGAGCAGTTCTTC. The rearrangement links TRBV19 to TRBJ2-1, with D uncertain. Germline V gene lookup returns CDR1 LNHDA and CDR2 SQIVND (reference sequence). Trimming stripped 3 bases from V and 6 bases from J, with 6 bases between. This CDR3 is built from 12 residues.

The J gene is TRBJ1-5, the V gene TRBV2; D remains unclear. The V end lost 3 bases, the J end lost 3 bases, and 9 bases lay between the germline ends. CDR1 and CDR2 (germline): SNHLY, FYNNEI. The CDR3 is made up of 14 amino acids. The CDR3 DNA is TGTGCCAGCAGTGATAAGGCGGACAATCAGCCCCAGCATTTT. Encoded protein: CASSDKADNQPQHF. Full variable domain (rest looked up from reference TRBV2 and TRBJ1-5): EPEVTQTPSHQVTQMGQEVILRCVPISNHLYFYWYRQILGQKVEFLVSFYNNEISEKSEIFDDQFSVERPDGSNFTLKIRSTKLEDSAMYFCASSDKADNQPQHFGDGTRLSIL.

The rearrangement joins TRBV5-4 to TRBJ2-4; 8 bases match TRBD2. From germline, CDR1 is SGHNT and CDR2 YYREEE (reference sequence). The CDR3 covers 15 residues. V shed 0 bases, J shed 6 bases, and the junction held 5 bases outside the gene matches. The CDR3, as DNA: TGTGCCAGCAGCTTGGAAGGGACTAGAGGAAACATTCAGTACTTC. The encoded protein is CASSLEGTRGNIQYF.

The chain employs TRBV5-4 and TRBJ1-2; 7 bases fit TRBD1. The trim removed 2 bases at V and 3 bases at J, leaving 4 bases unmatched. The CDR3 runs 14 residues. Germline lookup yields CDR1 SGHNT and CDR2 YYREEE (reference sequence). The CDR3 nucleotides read TGTGCCAGCAGCTTACATACAGGGGACTATGGCTACACCTTC. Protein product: CASSLHTGDYGYTF.

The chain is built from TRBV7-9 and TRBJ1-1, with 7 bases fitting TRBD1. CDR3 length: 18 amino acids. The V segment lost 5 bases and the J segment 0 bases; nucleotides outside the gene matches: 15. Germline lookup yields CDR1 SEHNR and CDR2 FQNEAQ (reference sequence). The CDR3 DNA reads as TGTGCCAGCAGCCCAGGAGACAGGGCGCCTTTCATGAACACTGAAGCTTTCTTT. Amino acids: CASSPGDRAPFMNTEAFF.

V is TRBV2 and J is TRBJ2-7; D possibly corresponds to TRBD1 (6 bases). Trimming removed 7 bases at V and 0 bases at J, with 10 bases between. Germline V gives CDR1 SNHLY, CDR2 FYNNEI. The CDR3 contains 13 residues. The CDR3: CASTGAGSYEQYF. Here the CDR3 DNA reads TGTGCCAGCACAGGGGCAGGCTCCTACGAGCAGTACTTC.

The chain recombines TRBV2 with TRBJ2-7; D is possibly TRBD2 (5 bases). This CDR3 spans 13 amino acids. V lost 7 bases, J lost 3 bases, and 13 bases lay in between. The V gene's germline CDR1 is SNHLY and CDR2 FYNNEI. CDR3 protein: CASTRGQGYEQYF. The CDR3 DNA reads TGTGCCAGCACCCGAGGGCAAGGCTACGAGCAGTACTTC.

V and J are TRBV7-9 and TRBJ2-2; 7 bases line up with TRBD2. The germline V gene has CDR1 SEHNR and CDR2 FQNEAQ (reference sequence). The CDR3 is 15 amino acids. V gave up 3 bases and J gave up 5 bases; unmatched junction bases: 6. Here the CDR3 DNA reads TGTGCCAGCAGCTTGGGAGGGAGCAATACCGGGGAGCTGTTTTTT. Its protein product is CASSLGGSNTGELFF.

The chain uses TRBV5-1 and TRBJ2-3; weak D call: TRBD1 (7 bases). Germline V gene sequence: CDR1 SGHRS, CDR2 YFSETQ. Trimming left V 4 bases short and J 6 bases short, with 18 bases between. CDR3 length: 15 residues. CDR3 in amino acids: CASSDVEGAGDTQYF. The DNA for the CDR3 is TGCGCCAGCAGCGACGTGGAGGGGGCGGGTGATACGCAGTATTTT.

The CDR3 region has the DNA TGTGCCAGCTCAGGGGCAAGCTCTGGAAACACCATATATTTT. The encoded protein is CASSGASSGNTIYF. The chain carries TRBV18 and TRBJ1-3; D perhaps matches TRBD1 (5 bases). The CDR3 is 14 residues long. Germline CDR1 reads KGHSH; CDR2 reads LQKENI. V dropped 5 bases and J dropped 0 bases, with 8 bases sitting between them.

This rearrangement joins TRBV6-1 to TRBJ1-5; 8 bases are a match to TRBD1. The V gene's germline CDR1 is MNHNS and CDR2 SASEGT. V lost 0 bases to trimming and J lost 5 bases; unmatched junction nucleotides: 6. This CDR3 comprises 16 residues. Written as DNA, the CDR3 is TGTGCCAGCAGTGAAGCGGCCAGGGGGCTGCATCAGCCCCAGCATTTT. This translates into CASSEAARGLHQPQHF.

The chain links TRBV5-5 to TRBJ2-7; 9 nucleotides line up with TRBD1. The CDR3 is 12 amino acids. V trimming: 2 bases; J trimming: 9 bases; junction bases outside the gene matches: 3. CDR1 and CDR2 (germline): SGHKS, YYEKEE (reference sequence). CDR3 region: CASSLDRGVQYF. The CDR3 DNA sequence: TGTGCCAGCAGCTTAGACAGGGGGGTGCAGTACTTC.

In DNA, the CDR3 is TGTGCCAGCAGTTACTCCTTTCCCGTGAACACCGGGGAGCTGTTTTTT. Amino acids: CASSYSFPVNTGELFF. The V and J genes are TRBV6-6 and TRBJ2-2; D not resolved. V was pared by 0 bases and J by 1 base, with 9 bases between. The germline gives CDR1 MNHNY, CDR2 SVGAGI (reference sequence). The CDR3 is 16 residues long.

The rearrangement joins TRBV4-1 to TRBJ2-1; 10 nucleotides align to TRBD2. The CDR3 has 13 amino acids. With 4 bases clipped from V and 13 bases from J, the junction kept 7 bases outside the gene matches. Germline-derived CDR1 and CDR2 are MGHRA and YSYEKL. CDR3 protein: CASSLQREGLQFF. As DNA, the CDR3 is TGCGCCAGCAGCCTGCAGCGGGAGGGCCTTCAGTTCTTC.

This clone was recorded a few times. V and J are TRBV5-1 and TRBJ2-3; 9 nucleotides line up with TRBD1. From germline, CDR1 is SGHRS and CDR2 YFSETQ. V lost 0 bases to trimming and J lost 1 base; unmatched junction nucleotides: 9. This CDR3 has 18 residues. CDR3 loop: CASSLGLRTGAGTDTQYF. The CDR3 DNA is TGCGCCAGCAGCTTGGGCCTTAGGACAGGGGCGGGCACAGATACGCAGTATTTT. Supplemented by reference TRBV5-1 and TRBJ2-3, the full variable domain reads KAGVTQTPRYLIKTRGQQVTLSCSPISGHRSVSWYQQTPGQGLQFLFEYFSETQRNKGNFPGRFSGRQFSNSRSEMNVSTLELGDSALYLCASSLGLRTGAGTDTQYFGPGTRLTVL.